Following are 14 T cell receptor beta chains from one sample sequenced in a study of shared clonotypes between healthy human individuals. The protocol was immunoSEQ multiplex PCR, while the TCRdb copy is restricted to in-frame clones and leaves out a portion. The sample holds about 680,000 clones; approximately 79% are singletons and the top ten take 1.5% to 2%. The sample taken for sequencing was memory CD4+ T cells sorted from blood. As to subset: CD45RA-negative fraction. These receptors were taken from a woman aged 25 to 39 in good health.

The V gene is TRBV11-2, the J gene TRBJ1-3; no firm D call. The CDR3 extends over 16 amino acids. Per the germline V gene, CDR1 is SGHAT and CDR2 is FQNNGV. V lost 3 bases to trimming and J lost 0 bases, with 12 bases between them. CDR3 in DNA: TGTGCCAGCAGCTTGGCCGACGGAGTCTCTGGAAACACCATATATTTT. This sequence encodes CASSLADGVSGNTIYF.

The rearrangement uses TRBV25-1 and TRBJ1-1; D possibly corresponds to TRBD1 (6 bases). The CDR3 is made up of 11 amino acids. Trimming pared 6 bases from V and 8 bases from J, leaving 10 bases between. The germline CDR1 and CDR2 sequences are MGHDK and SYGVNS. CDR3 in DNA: TGTGCCAGCAGCGGACAGCTCGAAGCTTTCTTT. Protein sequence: CASSGQLEAFF.

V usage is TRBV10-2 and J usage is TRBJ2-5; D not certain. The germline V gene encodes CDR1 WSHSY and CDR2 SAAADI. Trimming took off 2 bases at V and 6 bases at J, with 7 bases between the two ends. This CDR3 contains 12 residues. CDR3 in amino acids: CASSELSQTQYF. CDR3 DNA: TGCGCCAGCAGTGAGCTCTCGCAGACCCAGTACTTC.

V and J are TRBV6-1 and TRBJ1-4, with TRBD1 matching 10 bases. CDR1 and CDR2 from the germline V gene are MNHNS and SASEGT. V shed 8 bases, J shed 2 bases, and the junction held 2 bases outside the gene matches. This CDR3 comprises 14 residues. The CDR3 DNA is TGTGCCAGCGGACAGGGGGATACTAATGAAAAACTGTTTTTT. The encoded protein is CASGQGDTNEKLFF.

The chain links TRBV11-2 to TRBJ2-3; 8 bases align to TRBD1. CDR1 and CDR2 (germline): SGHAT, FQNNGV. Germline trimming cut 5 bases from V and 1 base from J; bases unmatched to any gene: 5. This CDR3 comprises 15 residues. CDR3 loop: CASSQGASGTDTQYF. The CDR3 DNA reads TGTGCCAGCAGCCAGGGGGCTAGCGGCACAGATACGCAGTATTTT.

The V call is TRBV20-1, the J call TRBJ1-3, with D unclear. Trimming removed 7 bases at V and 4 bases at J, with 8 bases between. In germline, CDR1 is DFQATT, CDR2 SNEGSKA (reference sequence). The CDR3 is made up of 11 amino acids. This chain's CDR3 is CSVAGGNTIYF. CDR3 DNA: TGCAGTGTCGCAGGAGGAAACACCATATATTTT.

The CDR3 is CASSLDPEDGYTF. CDR3 DNA: TGCGCCAGCAGCTTAGACCCGGAGGATGGCTACACCTTC. V gene TRBV5-1 combines with J gene TRBJ1-2; D is uncertain. The ends were cut back, 2 bases at V and 6 bases at J, with 11 bases in the middle. Germline V lookup: CDR1 SGHRS, CDR2 YFSETQ. The CDR3 runs 13 residues.

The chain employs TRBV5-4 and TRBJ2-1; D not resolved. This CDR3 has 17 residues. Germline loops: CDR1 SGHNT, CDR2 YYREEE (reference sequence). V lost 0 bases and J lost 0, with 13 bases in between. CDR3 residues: CASSLGQSRSSYNEQFF. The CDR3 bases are TGTGCCAGCAGCTTGGGTCAATCCCGAAGCTCCTACAATGAGCAGTTCTTC. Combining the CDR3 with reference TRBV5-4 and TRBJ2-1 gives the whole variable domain ETGVTQSPTHLIKTRGQQVTLRCSSQSGHNTVSWYQQALGQGPQFIFQYYREEENGRGNFPPRFSGLQFPNYSSELNVNALELDDSALYLCASSLGQSRSSYNEQFFGPGTRLTVL.

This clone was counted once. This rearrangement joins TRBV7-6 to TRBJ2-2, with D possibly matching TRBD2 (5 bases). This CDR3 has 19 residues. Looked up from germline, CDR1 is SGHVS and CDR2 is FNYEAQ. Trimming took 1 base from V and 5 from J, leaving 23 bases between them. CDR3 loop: CASSLVPPLRDFRTGELFF. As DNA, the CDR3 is TGTGCCAGCAGCTTAGTTCCCCCACTACGGGATTTCAGGACCGGGGAGCTGTTTTTT.

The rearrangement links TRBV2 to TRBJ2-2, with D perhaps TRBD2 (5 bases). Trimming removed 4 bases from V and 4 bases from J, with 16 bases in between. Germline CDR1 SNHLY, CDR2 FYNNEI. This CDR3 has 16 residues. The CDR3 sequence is CASSAGAATFTGELFF. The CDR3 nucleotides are TGTGCCAGCAGTGCCGGAGCGGCAACTTTCACCGGGGAGCTGTTTTTT.

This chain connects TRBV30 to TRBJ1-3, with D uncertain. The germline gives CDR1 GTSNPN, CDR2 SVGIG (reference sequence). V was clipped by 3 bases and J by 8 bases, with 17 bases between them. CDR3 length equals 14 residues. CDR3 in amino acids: CAWRLRSSWDTIYF. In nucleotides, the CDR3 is TGTGCCTGGAGACTGAGGTCCAGTTGGGACACCATATATTTT.

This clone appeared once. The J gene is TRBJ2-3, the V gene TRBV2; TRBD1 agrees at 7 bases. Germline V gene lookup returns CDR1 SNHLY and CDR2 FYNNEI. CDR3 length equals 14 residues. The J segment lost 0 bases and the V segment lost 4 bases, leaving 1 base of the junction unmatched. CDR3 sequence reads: CASSVTGSTDTQYF. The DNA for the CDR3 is TGTGCCAGCAGTGTGACAGGGAGCACAGATACGCAGTATTTT.

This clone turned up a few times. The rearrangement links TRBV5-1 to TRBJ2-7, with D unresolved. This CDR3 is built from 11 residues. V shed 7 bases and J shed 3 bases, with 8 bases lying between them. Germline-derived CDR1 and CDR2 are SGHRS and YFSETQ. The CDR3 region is CASSSDYEQYF. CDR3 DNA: TGCGCCAGCTCCTCGGACTACGAGCAGTACTTC.

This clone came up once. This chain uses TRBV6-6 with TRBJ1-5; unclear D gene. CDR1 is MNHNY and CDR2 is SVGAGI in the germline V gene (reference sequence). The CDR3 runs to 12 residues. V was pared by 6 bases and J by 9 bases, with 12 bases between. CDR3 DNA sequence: TGTGCCAGCAGCGAGGCTCGAAGGCCCCAGCATTTT. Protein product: CASSEARRPQHF.